This T cell receptor delta chain was documented in a study of γδ T cells in repeated Plasmodium falciparum infection. About the study: Over roughly 600 days, donors received four mosquito-bite P. falciparum NF54 infections.

Gammadelta T cells were flow-sorted from PBMC into Vgamma9/Vdelta2+ and Vdelta2-negative populations for bulk analysis. TCRdb called clones from the multiplex PCR reads again using CATT. Here the sample spans some 51,000 delta-chain clones, around 2% being singletons. This clone turned up a few times. The translation of this DNA and the TCRdb protein of a much larger clone differ at residue 4, probably owing to a read error; the protein shown here is translated from the DNA. Germline V gene data show CDR1 as TSWWSYY and CDR2 as QGS. The CDR3 contains 17 residues. V is TRDV1 and J is TRDJ1, with D perhaps matching TRDD2 (6 bases). This receptor was taken from a pool of human donors (malaria-infected and uninfected, not separated). Sequencing was carried out using gamma-delta T cells from blood. The CDR3 is CALWELKGLPAQHKLIF. CDR3 nucleotide sequence: TGTGCTCTTTGGGAACTAAAGGGGCTTCCTGCCCAACATAAACTCATCTTT.